Below, 10 T cell receptor beta chains from the same sample are listed, as sequenced in a study of OX40 agonist ivuxolimab in advanced cancers. The repertoire was sequenced with immunoSEQ multiplex PCR; TCRdb's copy has only in-frame clones and lacks some. This table holds under 80,000 clones, 88% found once. The sample here was CD4+ or CD8+ T cells sorted from blood, taken in a trial of the OX40 agonist ivuxolimab. The receptors derive from an adult with an advanced solid tumor such as melanoma, head and neck, liver or kidney cancer.

This clone appeared a single time. CDR3 DNA sequence: TGTGCCAGCAGCCCTCAAGGGGGGGTAGGTGGCTACACCTTC. The encoded protein is CASSPQGGVGGYTF. The gene calls are TRBV7-9 and TRBJ1-2, with D possibly matching TRBD1 (6 bases). The CDR3 is made up of 14 amino acids. Per the germline V gene, CDR1 is SEHNR and CDR2 is FQNEAQ (reference sequence). V was pared by 5 bases and J by 7 bases, with 17 bases between. The complete variable domain, with remaining parts taken from reference TRBV7-9 and TRBJ1-2, reads DTGVSQNPRHKITKRGQNVTFRCDPISEHNRLYWYRQTLGQGPEFLTYFQNEAQLEKSRLLSDRFSAERPKGSFSTLEIQRTEQGDSAMYLCASSPQGGVGGYTFGSGTRLTVV.

The V and J genes are TRBV5-5 and TRBJ2-5; TRBD2 matches at 12 bases. The J segment lost 5 bases and the V segment lost 3 bases, leaving 2 bases of the junction unmatched. The CDR3 is 14 residues long. In germline, CDR1 is SGHKS, CDR2 YYEKEE (reference sequence). CDR3 protein: CASSWGLAGETQYF. CDR3 nucleotides: TGTGCCAGCAGCTGGGGACTAGCGGGCGAGACCCAGTACTTC.

The chain employs TRBV7-3 and TRBJ2-3, with TRBD2 matching 8 bases. Germline values: CDR1 SGHTA, CDR2 FQGTGA. V was clipped by 5 bases and J by 4 bases; unmatched bases: 11. The CDR3 sequence is 16 residues long. The CDR3 loop is CASSPGSGSLSDTQYF. CDR3 nucleotides: TGTGCCAGCAGCCCTGGGAGCGGGAGTTTGTCAGATACGCAGTATTTT.

This clone showed up just a few times. The chain recombines TRBV30 with TRBJ1-1; the D gene is possibly TRBD1 (6 bases). There are 16 residues in the CDR3. The germline gives CDR1 GTSNPN, CDR2 SVGIG (reference sequence). The V and J ends lost 5 bases and 1 base respectively, with 20 bases between them. CDR3 sequence (DNA): TGTGCCTGGGCACAGTGGGGGGCCCAACCGAACACTGAAGCTTTCTTT. It yields the protein CAWAQWGAQPNTEAFF. Full variable domain (rest looked up from reference TRBV30 and TRBJ1-1): SQTIHQWPATLVQPVGSPLSLECTVEGTSNPNLYWYRQAAGRGLQLLFYSVGIGQISSEVPQNLSASRPQDRQFILSSKKLLLSDSGFYLCAWAQWGAQPNTEAFFGQGTRLTVV.

This rearrangement joins TRBV6-5 to TRBJ2-7, with TRBD2 matching 7 bases. The V gene's germline CDR1 is MNHEY and CDR2 SVGAGI. V lost 4 bases to trimming and J lost 7 bases; unmatched junction nucleotides: 10. There are 14 residues in the CDR3. Here the CDR3 DNA reads TGTGCCAGCAGTTTGGACTGGGGGGGTAGGGAGCAGTACTTC. This sequence encodes CASSLDWGGREQYF.

This clone appeared a single time. This chain links TRBV6-1 with TRBJ1-3, with D possibly matching TRBD1 (6 bases). The V end lost 4 bases, the J end lost 0 bases, and 10 bases lay between the germline ends. The CDR3 length is 15 residues. CDR1 and CDR2 from the germline V gene are MNHNS and SASEGT. CDR3: CASSVGQPSGNTIYF. CDR3 coding DNA: TGTGCCAGCAGTGTTGGACAGCCCTCTGGAAACACCATATATTTT.

The chain uses TRBV28 and TRBJ1-6; 9 bases map to TRBD1. CDR3 length equals 15 residues. CDR1 MDHEN and CDR2 SYDVKM come from the germline V gene. With V trimmed by 6 bases and J by 5 bases, 5 bases remained unmatched. In nucleotides, the CDR3 is TGTGCCAGCAGGAGGGGGGACAGGGATAATTCACCCCTCCACTTT. This translates into CASRRGDRDNSPLHF. The full variable domain, completed using reference TRBV28 and TRBJ1-6, is DVKVTQSSRYLVKRTGEKVFLECVQDMDHENMFWYRQDPGLGLRLIYFSYDVKMKEKGDIPEGYSVSREKKERFSLILESASTNQTSMYLCASRRGDRDNSPLHFGNGTRLTVT.

The chain couples TRBV5-1 to TRBJ2-7, with D perhaps TRBD2 (5 bases). The CDR3 is made up of 13 amino acids. V lost 4 bases to trimming and J lost 7 bases, with 15 bases between them. Germline lookup yields CDR1 SGHRS and CDR2 YFSETQ. CDR3 DNA: TGCGCCAGCAGCCCCGCCCTAGGAGGAGAGCAGTACTTC. Translating gives CASSPALGGEQYF.

This clone was seen once. The V gene is TRBV6-5, the J gene TRBJ2-3, with TRBD2 as a possible D gene (6 bases). Trimming shortened V by 6 bases and J by 5 bases, and 9 bases separated the two germline ends. The CDR3 totals 12 residues. Per germline, CDR1 MNHEY and CDR2 SVGAGI. The CDR3 spells CASSGSGDTQYF. CDR3 DNA sequence: TGTGCCAGCAGCGGTAGCGGAGATACGCAGTATTTT.

The V call is TRBV18, the J call TRBJ1-5, with D hard to call. The CDR3 runs to 14 residues. Germline V gene lookup returns CDR1 KGHSH and CDR2 LQKENI. V was pared by 3 bases and J by 2 bases, with 8 bases between. CDR3 loop: CASSPAGGNQPQHF. In DNA form, the CDR3 reads TGTGCCAGCTCACCGGCGGGAGGCAATCAGCCCCAGCATTTT.